Detailed here is one T cell receptor (beta chain). The antigen remains undetermined. The same CDR3 also results from other DNA sequences found in this sample. Clones were sequenced by immunoSEQ multiplex PCR, and TCRdb holds only the in-frame ones, with some missing. The repertoire includes millions of clones, around 96% of them detected once, and about 1.1% sits in the top ten. This record comes from a study of shared clonotypes between healthy human individuals. Study-wide results and caveats: The study generally estimated greater richness for naive than memory subsets. Depth of sequencing was expected to influence donor clonotype sharing.

Only CD45RO-negative cells positively selected for CCR7 counted as naive CD8 cells, so terminally differentiated effector memory CD45RA+ cells were excluded. All donors qualified as healthy HIV-negative adults and had experienced no recent acute infections or vaccinations. Trimming shortened V by 2 bases and J by 1 base, and 6 bases separated the two germline ends. The CDR3 covers 13 residues. Germline V gives CDR1 KGHSH, CDR2 LQKENI. The specimen was naive CD8+ T cells sorted from blood. The chain carries TRBV18 and TRBJ2-7; D may be TRBD1 (5 bases). The receptor was isolated from a man younger than 35 in good health. CDR3: CASSPDSSYEQYF. As DNA, the CDR3 is TGTGCCAGCTCACCAGACAGTTCCTACGAGCAGTACTTC.